The source of this T cell receptor beta chain is a study of OX40 agonist ivuxolimab in advanced cancers. Germline CDR1 and CDR2: MRHNA and SNTAGT. After removal of 2 bases from V and 5 bases from J, the junction contained 5 bases not matched to a gene. CDR3 length: 16 residues. Sequenced by immunoSEQ multiplex PCR; TCRdb stores in-frame clones only, minus some. Found here are over 60,000 clones, 80% to 90% of them singletons; the top ten hold about 4%. The starting material was CD4+ or CD8+ T cells sorted from blood, obtained in a trial of the OX40 agonist ivuxolimab. This chain joins TRBV6-4 and TRBJ2-3; 12 nucleotides align to TRBD1. The TCR comes from an adult with an advanced solid tumor such as melanoma, head and neck, liver or kidney cancer. The CDR3 DNA follows: TGTGCCAGCAGTGACCAGGGACAGGGGGCAGGAGATACGCAGTATTTT. This codes for CASSDQGQGAGDTQYF.